This entry lists 25 T cell receptor beta chains sequenced from one sample in a study of siplizumab effects on memory and regulatory T cells. Measured with immunoSEQ multiplex PCR; TCRdb has only the in-frame clones, and not every one. The table records about 100,000 clones, about 91% of them present only once. Sequences were obtained from Tregs sorted from blood. The receptors stem from a human donor in good health.

This chain joins TRBV4-1 and TRBJ1-4, with 8 bases that match TRBD1. The germline CDR1 and CDR2 sequences are MGHRA and YSYEKL. The V and J ends lost 1 base and 7 bases, in that order; junction bases with no gene match: 5. The CDR3 length is 15 residues. CDR3 sequence reads: CASSQGGTGIEKLFF. In nucleotides, the CDR3 is TGCGCCAGCAGCCAAGGCGGGACAGGTATTGAAAAACTGTTTTTT.

The V and J genes are TRBV2 and TRBJ1-4; D might be TRBD1 (6 bases). The germline CDR1 and CDR2 sequences are SNHLY and FYNNEI. The CDR3 has 15 residues. The V gene lost 3 bases and the J gene lost 8 bases, with 16 bases spanning the gap. Written as DNA, the CDR3 is TGTGCCAGCAGTGAGGCCGGGACAAGTGGCGAAAAACTGTTTTTT. This encodes CASSEAGTSGEKLFF.

The chain couples TRBV5-1 to TRBJ2-5; D could derive from TRBD1 or TRBD2 (5 bases each). Trimming pared 6 bases from V and 7 bases from J, leaving 28 bases between. The CDR3 covers 17 residues. Looked up from germline, CDR1 is SGHRS and CDR2 is YFSETQ. DNA of the CDR3: TGCGCCAGCACAGAACGGCCTCGGGACCCTCGGATGGGGACCCAGTACTTC. Translating gives CASTERPRDPRMGTQYF.

This chain joins TRBV7-3 and TRBJ2-3, with D tentatively TRBD1 (5 bases). The V gene's germline CDR1 is SGHTA and CDR2 FQGTGA. The CDR3 is 15 residues long. V lost 5 bases and J lost 4, with 16 bases in between. The DNA of the CDR3 is TGTGCCAGCAGCCGACAGTCGGGCGACGCAGATACGCAGTATTTT. Translating gives CASSRQSGDADTQYF.

The gene calls are TRBV5-1 and TRBJ2-5; 8 positions match TRBD1. Trimming took 2 bases from V and 4 from J; bases not matched to a gene: 13. The CDR3 totals 17 residues. Germline CDR1 is SGHRS and CDR2 is YFSETQ. Written as DNA, the CDR3 is TGCGCCAGCAGCTTCGGCTCCGGAGGACAGGGAATAGAGACCCAGTACTTC. Translating gives CASSFGSGGQGIETQYF.

The V and J genes are TRBV10-3 and TRBJ1-1; D is undetermined. Trimming took off 3 bases at V and 4 bases at J, with 6 bases between the two ends. From germline, CDR1 is ENHRY and CDR2 SYGVKD. The CDR3 is made up of 12 amino acids. The CDR3 sequence is CAISELGTEAFF. The CDR3 DNA sequence: TGTGCCATCAGTGAACTGGGCACTGAAGCTTTCTTT.

The V call is TRBV28, the J call TRBJ2-3; 9 positions match TRBD2. V trimming: 3 bases; J trimming: 2 bases; junction bases outside the gene matches: 6. Germline CDR1 is MDHEN and CDR2 is SYDVKM. This CDR3 comprises 16 residues. The CDR3 here is CASSFELAGFTDTQYF. As DNA, the CDR3 is TGTGCCAGCAGTTTTGAGCTAGCGGGGTTCACAGATACGCAGTATTTT.

This clone was detected once. The chain uses TRBV27 and TRBJ2-7; D gene unclear. V lost 4 bases and J lost 3, with 7 bases in between. The CDR3 consists of 12 residues. Germline CDR1 is MNHEY and CDR2 is SMNVEV (reference sequence). The DNA for the CDR3 is TGTGCCAGCAGTTCAACTTACTACGAGCAGTACTTC. Translation gives CASSSTYYEQYF.

This clone was seen a handful of times. The chain uses TRBV7-2 and TRBJ2-3, with 8 bases fitting TRBD2. The ends lost 6 bases at V and 4 bases at J; junction bases unmatched: 12. This CDR3 region has 16 residues. CDR1 is SGHTA, CDR2 FQGNSA, per germline. The CDR3 region has the DNA TGTGCCAGCAGGGTAGGGAGCGGGAGAACGGCAGATACGCAGTATTTT. Amino acids: CASRVGSGRTADTQYF.

The gene calls are TRBV5-1 and TRBJ2-2; 10 positions agree with TRBD1. Trimming took 1 base from V and 5 from J; bases not matched to a gene: 2. The CDR3 spans 15 residues. The germline CDR1 and CDR2 sequences are SGHRS and YFSETQ. CDR3 in amino acids: CASSLWDRGTGELFF. DNA of the CDR3: TGCGCCAGCAGCTTGTGGGACAGGGGAACCGGGGAGCTGTTTTTT. Filled out from reference TRBV5-1 and TRBJ2-2, the complete variable domain reads KAGVTQTPRYLIKTRGQQVTLSCSPISGHRSVSWYQQTPGQGLQFLFEYFSETQRNKGNFPGRFSGRQFSNSRSEMNVSTLELGDSALYLCASSLWDRGTGELFFGEGSRLTVL.

Concerning this clone itself: The junction differs from germline at one of its ends, possibly a read error. V is TRBV2 and J is TRBJ2-7; D remains ambiguous. The CDR3 sequence is 13 residues long. Germline V gene data show CDR1 as SNHLY and CDR2 as FYNNEI. CDR3 protein: CASKSEFTYEQYF. The CDR3 DNA is TGTGCAAGCAAATCGGAATTCACCTACGAGCAGTACTTC.

This clone was observed a single time. The chain employs TRBV10-3 and TRBJ1-2, with no clear D. Trimming shortened V by 7 bases and J by 3 bases, and 21 bases separated the two germline ends. The CDR3 covers 16 residues. Germline V CDR1 and CDR2: ENHRY, SYGVKD. CDR3 in DNA: TGTGCCATCACCCTTGAGGGCCCCCCTTTGTACTATGGCTACACCTTC. Its protein is CAITLEGPPLYYGYTF.

V is TRBV5-6 and J is TRBJ2-5; 8 bases are a match to TRBD1. CDR1 and CDR2 (germline): SGHDT, YYEEEE. With 3 bases clipped from V and 3 bases from J, the junction kept 7 bases outside the gene matches. This CDR3 is 15 amino acids long. CDR3 nucleotides: TGTGCCAGCAGCTCGAACTACAGGGGGGAAGAGACCCAGTACTTC. Translation: CASSSNYRGEETQYF.

The chain is built from TRBV7-9 and TRBJ2-5; the D is unclear. Germline CDR1 reads SEHNR; CDR2 reads FQNEAQ (reference sequence). The CDR3 loop spans 15 amino acids. V was cut by 6 bases and J by 1 base, with 15 bases left in between. This CDR3 is CASRPLEQSQETQYF. CDR3 coding DNA: TGTGCCAGCAGGCCGCTGGAACAGAGCCAAGAGACCCAGTACTTC.

This chain connects TRBV19 to TRBJ2-7, with TRBD2 matching 9 bases. The J segment lost 7 bases and the V segment lost 5 bases, leaving 15 bases of the junction unmatched. Germline CDR1 and CDR2: LNHDA and SQIVND (reference sequence). The CDR3 length is 16 residues. The CDR3 DNA follows: TGTGCCAGTAGTCCGTGGCGGGGGGGACACTCGTGGGAGCAGTACTTC. It translates to CASSPWRGGHSWEQYF.

The chain employs TRBV7-9 and TRBJ1-2; D is possibly TRBD1 (6 bases). This CDR3 contains 14 residues. Deletions cut 4 bases from V and 8 bases from J, with 17 bases between. Germline CDR1 is SEHNR and CDR2 is FQNEAQ (reference sequence). As DNA, the CDR3 is TGTGCCAGCAGCTCCGGGTCCAGGGGACGAGGCTACACCTTC. Encoded protein: CASSSGSRGRGYTF.

The V gene is TRBV11-3, the J gene TRBJ2-5; TRBD2 might be the D (6 bases). The CDR3 spans 14 residues. The germline gives CDR1 SGHNT, CDR2 YENEEA. V gave up 1 base and J gave up 2 bases, with 8 bases separating them. The CDR3 nucleotides are TGTGCCAGCAGCTTAGGTGGGGGGCAAGAGACCCAGTACTTC. Protein: CASSLGGGQETQYF.

The rearrangement links TRBV5-6 to TRBJ2-7; 10 positions agree with TRBD1. Germline V gives CDR1 SGHDT, CDR2 YYEEEE. CDR3 length: 14 residues. V trimming: 0 bases; J trimming: 6 bases; junction bases outside the gene matches: 3. The CDR3 nucleotides are TGTGCCAGCAGCTTGGGACAGGGGGCAAGCGAGCAGTACTTC. It specifies CASSLGQGASEQYF.

The gene calls are TRBV6-5 and TRBJ2-1, with 7 bases matching TRBD1. The CDR3 has 15 amino acids. The J segment lost 6 bases and the V segment lost 2 bases, leaving 7 bases of the junction unmatched. Germline CDR1 MNHEY, CDR2 SVGAGI. The CDR3 region has the DNA TGTGCCAGCAGTTACCCGGACAGGCGTTTCAATGAGCAGTTCTTC. This encodes CASSYPDRRFNEQFF.

Comment on this clone: Distinct nucleotide sequences in the sample also encode this CDR3. The rearrangement joins TRBV27 to TRBJ2-1; 9 nucleotides match TRBD2. V was clipped by 3 bases and J by 5 bases; unmatched bases: 17. The CDR3 length is 19 residues. CDR1 is MNHEY, CDR2 SMNVEV, per germline (reference sequence). The CDR3 DNA reads TGTGCCAGCAGTTTTATGATTGGGGGCGCAAGACTAGCGGACAATGAGCAGTTCTTC. Protein product: CASSFMIGGARLADNEQFF.

This chain uses TRBV10-3 with TRBJ1-2; the match to TRBD1 covers 8 bases. Germline V gene data show CDR1 as ENHRY and CDR2 as SYGVKD. V lost 1 base and J lost 0; bases outside the gene matches: 7. This CDR3 is built from 17 residues. DNA of the CDR3: TGTGCCATCAGTGAGTGGCAGGGGGCAAAATCTAACTATGGCTACACCTTC. This codes for CAISEWQGAKSNYGYTF.

The rearrangement uses TRBV28 and TRBJ2-2; 7 bases match TRBD2. Germline lookup yields CDR1 MDHEN and CDR2 SYDVKM. The CDR3 runs 13 residues. Trimming at V came to 9 bases and at J to 3 bases, leaving 4 bases not matched to a gene. The CDR3 DNA follows: TGTGCCAGTTCCCGGGGGGACACCGGGGAGCTGTTTTTT. Translation: CASSRGDTGELFF. Variable domain in full (rest from reference TRBV28 and TRBJ2-2): DVKVTQSSRYLVKRTGEKVFLECVQDMDHENMFWYRQDPGLGLRLIYFSYDVKMKEKGDIPEGYSVSREKKERFSLILESASTNQTSMYLCASSRGDTGELFFGEGSRLTVL.

The chain couples TRBV25-1 to TRBJ2-3; no clear D gene. The V and J ends lost 0 bases and 3 bases respectively, with 10 bases between them. The CDR3 is 15 residues long. Germline CDR1 MGHDK, CDR2 SYGVNS. The CDR3 DNA is TGTGCCAGCAGTGAATACGGAGATACTACAGATACGCAGTATTTT. Its translation: CASSEYGDTTDTQYF. Based on the CDR3 plus reference TRBV25-1 and TRBJ2-3, the full variable domain is EADIYQTPRYLVIGTGKKITLECSQTMGHDKMYWYQQDPGMELHLIHYSYGVNSTEKGDLSSESTVSRIRTEHFPLTLESARPSHTSQYLCASSEYGDTTDTQYFGPGTRLTVL.

The chain joins TRBV7-2 to TRBJ2-5; D may correspond to TRBD1 or TRBD2 (6 bases each). Germline CDR1 and CDR2: SGHTA and FQGNSA. Deletions cut 1 base from V and 1 base from J, with 7 bases between. The CDR3 runs to 14 residues. The CDR3 DNA reads as TGTGCCAGCAGCTTAGGGGGGGCCCAAGAGACCCAGTACTTC. The encoded protein is CASSLGGAQETQYF.

The gene calls are TRBV7-3 and TRBJ2-3; 15 bases line up with TRBD2. V lost 1 base to trimming and J lost 6 bases; unmatched junction nucleotides: 8. This CDR3 has 18 residues. CDR1 and CDR2 (germline): SGHTA, FQGTGA. The CDR3 DNA reads TGTGCCAGCAGCTTAAACTCCGGGACTAGCGGGAGGACCGATACGCAGTATTTT. Its translation: CASSLNSGTSGRTDTQYF.